The 15 T cell receptor beta chains listed next were all sequenced from one sample in a study of beta chain features in type 1 diabetes. General observations from the study: Shorter TCRB CDR3s, moderately but significantly so, were found in Type 1 diabetes patients in all four CD4+ subsets.

For these receptors, no antigen is known. What was sequenced were expressed TCRB transcripts, since all of the isolated RNA had been reverse transcribed. Libraries were prepared by immunoSEQ multiplex PCR; TCRdb keeps only in-frame clonotypes and omits some of them. Found here are 160,000 or so clones, approximately 8.7% of them singletons; the top ten hold under 0.85%. Sequenced sample: central memory CD4+ T cells from blood. These receptors were collected from a woman younger than 45 with type 1 diabetes.

This clone showed up just a few times. The genes are TRBV29-1 and TRBJ2-1; 13 bases agree with TRBD2. In germline, CDR1 is SQVTM, CDR2 ANQGSEA. J gave up 0 bases and V 3 bases, and 5 bases lay outside the gene matches. The CDR3 length is 17 residues. This CDR3 reads CSVDPRLAGGSYNEQFF. As DNA, the CDR3 is TGCAGCGTTGACCCGAGACTAGCGGGAGGCTCCTACAATGAGCAGTTCTTC.

This clone was observed a handful of times. V usage is TRBV30 and J usage is TRBJ2-5, with D unclear. With 4 bases removed from V and 5 bases from J, the gap between germline ends came to 11 bases. Germline CDR1 is GTSNPN and CDR2 is SVGIG (reference sequence). The CDR3 runs 12 residues. As DNA, the CDR3 is TGTGCCTGGATTGCTAGGTCGGAGACCCAGTACTTC. Residues: CAWIARSETQYF.

The V gene is TRBV9, the J gene TRBJ2-2; the match to TRBD2 covers 9 bases. Trimming took 0 bases from V and 3 from J; bases not matched to a gene: 9. Germline CDR1 and CDR2: SGDLS and YYNGEE. There are 18 residues in the CDR3. The CDR3 bases are TGTGCCAGCAGCGTAGGAAGTAGCGGGAGTGTTTACACCGGGGAGCTGTTTTTT. Its translation: CASSVGSSGSVYTGELFF.

V is TRBV30 and J is TRBJ2-7; D uncertain. The ends were cut back, 0 bases at V and 2 bases at J, with 5 bases in the middle. CDR3 size: 12 residues. In germline, CDR1 is GTSNPN, CDR2 SVGIG (reference sequence). CDR3 protein: CAWSVNTYEQYF. CDR3 DNA: TGTGCCTGGAGTGTTAATACCTACGAGCAGTACTTC.

This clone has more than one count but fewer than ten. CDR3 amino acids: CASRSQTSRGIQYF. The CDR3 DNA sequence: TGCGCCAGCAGGTCCCAAACTAGCCGCGGCATTCAGTACTTC. V usage is TRBV5-1 and J usage is TRBJ2-4, with D possibly being TRBD2 (6 bases). The germline V gene encodes CDR1 SGHRS and CDR2 YFSETQ. The CDR3 consists of 14 residues. Trimming took off 5 bases at V and 9 bases at J, with 18 bases between the two ends.

This rearrangement joins TRBV5-1 to TRBJ1-4; D may be TRBD1 (5 bases). Germline CDR1 and CDR2: SGHRS and YFSETQ. The V gene lost 0 bases and the J gene lost 6 bases, with 6 bases spanning the gap. The CDR3 is made up of 13 amino acids. The CDR3 protein is CASSLGQHEKLFF. CDR3 sequence (DNA): TGCGCCAGCAGCTTGGGACAGCATGAAAAACTGTTTTTT.

The chain's CDR3 is CASSLMTSGNTGELFF. CDR3 sequence (DNA): TGCGCCAGCAGCCTTATGACTAGCGGGAACACCGGGGAGCTGTTTTTT. The chain combines TRBV5-1 with TRBJ2-2, with TRBD2 identical over 9 bases. Unmatched junction bases numbered 5, after V lost 4 bases and J lost 1 base. Germline V gene sequence: CDR1 SGHRS, CDR2 YFSETQ. The CDR3 runs to 16 residues.

The V call is TRBV19, the J call TRBJ2-7, with 12 bases that match TRBD1. Germline V gene data show CDR1 as LNHDA and CDR2 as SQIVND (reference sequence). Losses at the gene ends were 7 bases for V and 1 base for J; bases not matched to a gene: 5. This CDR3 is 15 amino acids long. CDR3 in DNA: TGTGCCAGTAACCCGGGACAGGGGGCTTCCTACGAGCAGTACTTC. This encodes CASNPGQGASYEQYF.

The sample holds a few counts of this clone. The chain has TRBV5-4 and TRBJ2-7; maybe TRBD2 (6 bases). V was pared by 0 bases and J by 2 bases, with 9 bases between. Germline CDR1 reads SGHNT; CDR2 reads YYREEE (reference sequence). The CDR3 is made up of 14 amino acids. The CDR3 nucleotides are TGTGCCAGCAGCTTGGTCGGGGGAACCTACGAGCAGTACTTC. Amino acids: CASSLVGGTYEQYF.

V gene TRBV4-2 combines with J gene TRBJ2-2; D may be TRBD2 (5 bases). The V gene's germline CDR1 is LGHNA and CDR2 YNFKEQ. There are 16 residues in the CDR3. V lost 1 base and J 0 bases, leaving 9 bases between the germline ends. The CDR3 spells CASSQGENANTGELFF. The CDR3 region has the DNA TGTGCCAGCAGCCAAGGGGAGAACGCGAACACCGGGGAGCTGTTTTTT.

This clone was seen more than once but under ten times. V is TRBV5-1 and J is TRBJ1-4, with D possibly matching TRBD1 (5 bases). The V end lost 0 bases, the J end lost 2 bases, and 5 bases lay between the germline ends. The CDR3 contains 14 residues. Per the germline V gene, CDR1 is SGHRS and CDR2 is YFSETQ. CDR3 sequence reads: CASSLAGTNEKLFF. The CDR3 bases are TGCGCCAGCAGCTTGGCAGGGACTAATGAAAAACTGTTTTTT.

This clone was seen only a few times. CDR3 region: CASSLIGAGELFF. CDR3 nucleotides: TGTGCCAGCAGCCTTATAGGAGCCGGGGAGCTGTTTTTT. The chain joins TRBV7-9 to TRBJ2-2, with D uncertain. The germline gives CDR1 SEHNR, CDR2 FQNEAQ (reference sequence). This CDR3 is 13 amino acids long. The V end was cut by 5 bases, the J end by 6 bases, with 10 bases between.

The chain links TRBV7-6 to TRBJ1-5; TRBD1 might be the D (5 bases). The CDR3 is 15 amino acids. V was pared by 0 bases and J by 4 bases, with 10 bases between. CDR1 is SGHVS and CDR2 is FNYEAQ in the germline V gene. The CDR3 region is CASSLAGRTNQPQHF. Written as DNA, the CDR3 is TGTGCCAGCAGCTTAGCAGGACGGACAAATCAGCCCCAGCATTTT.

The genes are TRBV7-2 and TRBJ2-1; 10 nucleotides align to TRBD2. The germline V gene has CDR1 SGHTA and CDR2 FQGNSA. This CDR3 has 12 residues. The V segment lost 5 bases and the J segment 13 bases; nucleotides outside the gene matches: 5. In DNA, the CDR3 is TGTGCCAGCAGCCCTCGACTAGCGGGTCAGTTCTTC. Translation: CASSPRLAGQFF.

There are a few counts of this clone. The chain recombines TRBV6-5 with TRBJ2-1; 12 positions agree with TRBD1. The trim removed 4 bases at V and 9 bases at J, leaving 7 bases unmatched. Per the germline V gene, CDR1 is MNHEY and CDR2 is SVGAGI. There are 15 residues in the CDR3. As DNA, the CDR3 is TGTGCCAGCAGTTTAACCGGGACAGGGGGCTTTGAGCAGTTCTTC. It yields the protein CASSLTGTGGFEQFF.